This TCR beta chain was captured by sequencing in a study of blood T cell repertoires in COVID-19. The overall study: Samples of COVID-19 (acute and convalescent) were obtained from the United States, Italy and Spain. From T cells, B-cell-depleted T cells, or PBMCs came the material, which was cDNA or gDNA.

Libraries were prepared by immunoSEQ multiplex PCR; TCRdb keeps only in-frame clonotypes and omits some of them. The sample holds about 94,000 clones, around 86% seen once. The junction had 9 bases not matched to a gene; V was cut back by 2 bases and J by 4 bases. Germline lookup yields CDR1 SNHLY and CDR2 FYNNEI. The CDR3 covers 17 residues. This clone was counted only a few times. The rearrangement joins TRBV2 to TRBJ2-2; TRBD2 matches at 8 bases. This clonotype originated in a woman of 80 years or more with acute or convalescent COVID-19. The sequenced sample consisted of peripheral blood. CDR3 sequence (DNA): TGTGCCAGCAGTGAATCACGGGGGGGCCGAGGCACCGGGGAGCTGTTTTTT. Amino acid sequence: CASSESRGGRGTGELFF.